The 19 T cell receptor beta chains presented below share a single source sample, sequenced in a study of blood T cell repertoires in COVID-19. Measured with immunoSEQ multiplex PCR; TCRdb has only the in-frame clones, and not every one. The data show over 100,000 clones, with about 89% seen just once and about an eighth held by the top ten. The sequencing sample was made of peripheral blood. All receptors derive from a woman in her seventies with COVID-19, enrolled during active disease.

This clone showed up just once. The V gene is TRBV27, the J gene TRBJ1-5; 12 nucleotides match TRBD1. The germline V gene has CDR1 MNHEY and CDR2 SMNVEV (reference sequence). CDR3 length equals 18 residues. J gave up 6 bases and V 3 bases, and 12 bases lay outside the gene matches. This chain's CDR3 is CASSFNPRGQGAVQPQHF. Written as DNA, the CDR3 is TGTGCCAGCAGTTTTAACCCCCGGGGACAGGGGGCCGTTCAGCCCCAGCATTTT.

The chain combines TRBV28 with TRBJ1-3; D is ambiguous. Germline CDR1 MDHEN, CDR2 SYDVKM. V was pared by 3 bases and J by 4 bases, with 13 bases between. The CDR3 contains 15 residues. CDR3 sequence reads: CASSFGGYSGNTIYF. The DNA of the CDR3 is TGTGCCAGCAGTTTCGGAGGGTATTCGGGAAACACCATATATTTT.

This clone was counted a single time. The rearrangement joins TRBV3-1 (or the pseudogene TRBV3-2) to TRBJ1-1, with 7 nucleotides matching TRBD1. This CDR3 has 14 residues. V shed 5 bases and J 5 bases; nucleotides not matched to a gene: 8. Per germline, CDR1 LGHDT and CDR2 YNNKEL (reference sequence). The CDR3 coding sequence is TGTGCCAGCAGCACTCGAGACAGGGATACTGAAGCTTTCTTT. It specifies CASSTRDRDTEAFF.

The chain uses TRBV19 and TRBJ1-1, with D maybe TRBD1 (5 bases). The CDR3 is 15 amino acids. CDR1 is LNHDA and CDR2 is SQIVND in the germline V gene (reference sequence). V lost 1 base to trimming and J lost 0 bases, with 9 bases between them. CDR3: CASSIARGLNTEAFF. The DNA for the CDR3 is TGTGCCAGTAGTATAGCAAGGGGCCTGAACACTGAAGCTTTCTTT. The whole variable domain, remainder taken from reference TRBV19 and TRBJ1-1, is DGGITQSPKYLFRKEGQNVTLSCEQNLNHDAMYWYRQDPGQGLRLIYYSQIVNDFQKGDIAEGYSVSREKKESFPLTVTSAQKNPTAFYLCASSIARGLNTEAFFGQGTRLTVV.

V and J are TRBV30 and TRBJ2-2; D is possibly TRBD1 (5 bases). The length of the CDR3 is 15 residues. Trimming removed 1 base at V and 2 bases at J, with 11 bases between. The germline CDR1 and CDR2 sequences are GTSNPN and SVGIG (reference sequence). CDR3: CAWSEGLANTGELFF. The CDR3 DNA reads as TGTGCCTGGAGTGAGGGGCTTGCAAACACCGGGGAGCTGTTTTTT.

This clone has ten or more counts. The rearrangement joins TRBV6-5 to TRBJ2-2, with 11 positions matching TRBD2. CDR1 and CDR2 (germline): MNHEY, SVGAGI. The CDR3 is 14 amino acids. Trimming took 9 bases from V and 4 from J; bases not matched to a gene: 4. The CDR3 DNA reads as TGTGCCAGGCTTACTAGCGGGAGCACCGGGGAGCTGTTTTTT. Its protein product is CARLTSGSTGELFF.

This chain uses TRBV11-3 with TRBJ2-3; 9 bases fit TRBD1. CDR1 and CDR2 from the germline V gene are SGHNT and YENEEA. V gave up 5 bases and J gave up 0 bases; unmatched junction bases: 6. The CDR3 runs 16 residues. The CDR3 bases are TGTGCCAGCAGCGAAACGACAGGGGGAAGCACAGATACGCAGTATTTT. Protein sequence: CASSETTGGSTDTQYF.

This chain connects TRBV19 to TRBJ1-1; D not resolved. The CDR3 has 15 amino acids. The V gene lost 8 bases and the J gene lost 3 bases, with 19 bases spanning the gap. Germline V gene sequence: CDR1 LNHDA, CDR2 SQIVND (reference sequence). The CDR3 loop reads CASRANIRYYTEAFF. For the CDR3, the DNA is TGTGCCAGTCGTGCGAATATTCGCTACTACACTGAAGCTTTCTTT.

This chain uses TRBV7-8 with TRBJ1-5; 8 positions agree with TRBD1. Germline CDR1 and CDR2: SGHVS and FQNEAQ. V gave up 1 base and J gave up 1 base; unmatched junction bases: 0. The CDR3 is made up of 15 amino acids. The CDR3 here is CASSLDRGSNQPQHF. The DNA of the CDR3 is TGTGCCAGCAGCTTAGACAGGGGGAGCAATCAGCCCCAGCATTTT.

The J gene is TRBJ2-7, the V gene TRBV19; 8 nucleotides match TRBD1. Germline values: CDR1 LNHDA, CDR2 SQIVND (reference sequence). There are 15 residues in the CDR3. V lost 6 bases, J lost 7 bases, and 14 bases stayed unmatched. The CDR3 region has the DNA TGTGCCAGTAGCCCGCACAGGGGGTTATTTTGGGAGCAGTACTTC. Translated, it gives CASSPHRGLFWEQYF.

The genes are TRBV6-5 and TRBJ2-1, with D maybe TRBD2 (7 bases). The V gene's germline CDR1 is MNHEY and CDR2 SVGAGI. Trimming took 2 bases from V and 4 from J, leaving 9 bases between them. The CDR3 totals 14 residues. This chain's CDR3 is CASSYEGGYNEQFF. As DNA, the CDR3 is TGTGCCAGCAGTTACGAGGGGGGGTACAATGAGCAGTTCTTC.

This chain connects TRBV5-1 to TRBJ1-5; D not certain. The V end lost 4 bases, the J end lost 0 bases, and 5 bases lay between the germline ends. The germline V gene has CDR1 SGHRS and CDR2 YFSETQ. The CDR3 extends over 13 amino acids. As DNA, the CDR3 is TGCGCCAGCAGCCGAGATAGCAATCAGCCCCAGCATTTT. Translation gives CASSRDSNQPQHF.

The rearrangement uses TRBV5-4 and TRBJ2-7; D is perhaps TRBD2 (6 bases). The CDR3 totals 13 residues. Germline CDR1 reads SGHNT; CDR2 reads YYREEE (reference sequence). Trimming removed 10 bases from V and 4 bases from J, with 18 bases in between. CDR3 nucleotide sequence: TGTGCCGGGGGACTCGCGGGGTCTTACGAGCAGTACTTC. The encoded protein is CAGGLAGSYEQYF.

This clone was counted between two and nine times. The rearrangement uses TRBV30 and TRBJ1-2; D ambiguous. Per germline, CDR1 GTSNPN and CDR2 SVGIG (reference sequence). The CDR3 has 12 residues. The V gene lost 3 bases and the J gene lost 6 bases, with 11 bases spanning the gap. The CDR3 here is CAWRLGRDGYTF. The CDR3 DNA follows: TGTGCCTGGAGGCTAGGAAGAGATGGCTACACCTTC.

The chain recombines TRBV5-1 with TRBJ2-7; D might be TRBD1 (6 bases). Germline loops: CDR1 SGHRS, CDR2 YFSETQ. CDR3 length equals 13 residues. V lost 4 bases and J 6 bases, leaving 14 bases between the germline ends. The CDR3 region is CASSPRTVGEQYF. The CDR3 nucleotides read TGCGCCAGCAGCCCCCGGACAGTGGGCGAGCAGTACTTC. Together with reference TRBV5-1 and TRBJ2-7, the CDR3 gives the full variable domain: KAGVTQTPRYLIKTRGQQVTLSCSPISGHRSVSWYQQTPGQGLQFLFEYFSETQRNKGNFPGRFSGRQFSNSRSEMNVSTLELGDSALYLCASSPRTVGEQYFGPGTRLTVT.

A few counts support this clone. This chain connects TRBV4-1 to TRBJ1-4, with D perhaps TRBD1 (6 bases). The CDR3 covers 14 residues. V lost 3 bases and J lost 3, with 8 bases in between. CDR1 is MGHRA and CDR2 is YSYEKL in the germline V gene. In nucleotides, the CDR3 is TGCGCCAGCAGCCAGGGGGCAGCTAATGAAAAACTGTTTTTT. Protein product: CASSQGAANEKLFF.

CDR3 sequence: CASSPELEVIDTQYF. The CDR3 region has the DNA TGTGCCAGCTCACCAGAATTAGAAGTTATCGATACGCAGTATTTT. The rearrangement links TRBV18 to TRBJ2-3, with D unclear. This CDR3 has 15 amino acids. The V gene's germline CDR1 is KGHSH and CDR2 LQKENI. The ends were cut back, 2 bases at V and 6 bases at J, with 15 bases in the middle.

This chain uses TRBV28 with TRBJ2-1, with D possibly TRBD1 on 6 matching bases. CDR1 is MDHEN, CDR2 SYDVKM, per germline. V was cut by 5 bases and J by 11 bases, with 19 bases left in between. The length of the CDR3 is 14 residues. The CDR3 reads CASSQGQTPRKQFF. The CDR3 region has the DNA TGTGCCAGCAGTCAAGGACAGACCCCTCGCAAGCAGTTCTTC.

The genes are TRBV24-1 and TRBJ1-1; 8 bases agree with TRBD1. Germline values: CDR1 KGHDR, CDR2 SFDVKD. V shed 12 bases and J 6 bases; nucleotides not matched to a gene: 8. This CDR3 is 12 amino acids long. The CDR3 region has the DNA TGTGCCGTTCAGCAGGGGGCCGCTGAAGCTTTCTTT. This gives the protein CAVQQGAAEAFF.